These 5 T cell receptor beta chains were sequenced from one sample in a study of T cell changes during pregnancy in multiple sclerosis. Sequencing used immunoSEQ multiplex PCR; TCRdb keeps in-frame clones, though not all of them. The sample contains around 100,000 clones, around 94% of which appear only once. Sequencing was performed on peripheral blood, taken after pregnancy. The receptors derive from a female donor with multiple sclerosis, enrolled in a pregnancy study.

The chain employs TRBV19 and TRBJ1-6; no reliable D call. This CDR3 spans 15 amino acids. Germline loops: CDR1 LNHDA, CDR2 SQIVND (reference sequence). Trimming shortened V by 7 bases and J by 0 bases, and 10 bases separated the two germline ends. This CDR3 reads CASNLGSSYNSPLHF. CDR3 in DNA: TGTGCCAGTAACTTGGGGAGCTCCTATAATTCACCCCTCCACTTT.

The CDR3 is CASSSPDGGLIEAFF. DNA for the CDR3: TGTGCCAGCAGTTCCCCCGACGGGGGGCTTATTGAAGCTTTCTTT. The gene calls are TRBV6-5 and TRBJ1-1, with D possibly TRBD1 on 6 matching bases. This CDR3 comprises 15 residues. From germline, CDR1 is MNHEY and CDR2 SVGAGI. The germline V and J ends were trimmed by 4 bases and 7 bases, with 19 bases remaining between them.

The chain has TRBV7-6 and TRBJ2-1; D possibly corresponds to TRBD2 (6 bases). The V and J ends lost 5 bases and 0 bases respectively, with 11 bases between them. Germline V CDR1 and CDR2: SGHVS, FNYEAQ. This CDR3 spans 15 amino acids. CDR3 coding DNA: TGTGCCAGCAGCCCGGGACTGACCTCCTACAATGAGCAGTTCTTC. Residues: CASSPGLTSYNEQFF.

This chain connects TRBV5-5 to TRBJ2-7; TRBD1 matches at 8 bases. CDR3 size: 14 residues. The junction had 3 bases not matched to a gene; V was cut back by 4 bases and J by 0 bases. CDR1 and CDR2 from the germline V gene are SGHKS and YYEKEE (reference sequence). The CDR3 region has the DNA TGTGCCAGCAGCCGGGACAGGAGCTCCTACGAGCAGTACTTC. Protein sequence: CASSRDRSSYEQYF.

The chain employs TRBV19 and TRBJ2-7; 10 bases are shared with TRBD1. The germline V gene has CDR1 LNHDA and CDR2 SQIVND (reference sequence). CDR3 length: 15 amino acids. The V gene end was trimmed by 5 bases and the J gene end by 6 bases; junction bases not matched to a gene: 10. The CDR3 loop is CASSAPRDRGAEQYF. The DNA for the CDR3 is TGTGCCAGTAGTGCTCCCCGGGACAGGGGAGCCGAGCAGTACTTC.